This entry describes one TCR beta chain. The antigen is undetermined. The germline gene is not matched at one end of the junction; a read error may be the cause. This entry belongs to a study of blood T cells in healthy people across ages. Findings and limits, study-wide: Age advanced and TCR beta diversity per million T cells fell, roughly linearly.

Primers used in a second PCR of roughly 7 to 12 cycles were a sample-barcoded 5' primer and a J-beta primer mix. TCRdb fed the 5' RACE reads into MiXCR, producing one record per CDR3 protein. Of about 1.5 million distinct CDR3 sequences in the sample, approximately 40% were seen once. Germline CDR1 and CDR2: SGDLS and YYNGEE. The CDR3 runs 14 residues. This TCR derives from a woman aged 18-30 years in good health. The chain employs TRBV9 and TRBJ2-3; the D gene is possibly TRBD1 (6 bases). The sample comprised blood. The CDR3 DNA reads as TGTGCCAGCAACGTAGGGGACACGACAGATACGCAGTATTTT. Its translation: CASNVGDTTDTQYF.